This passage covers 26 T cell receptor beta chains from one sample sequenced in a study of beta chain features in type 1 diabetes. Their recognized antigens are unknown. General observations from the study: TCRB CDR3 length was moderately but significantly reduced in all four CD4+ subsets of Type 1 diabetes patients.

Investigators reverse transcribed all isolated RNA, so they sequenced expressed TCRB transcripts. Assay used: immunoSEQ multiplex PCR; TCRdb lists only in-frame clones, some missing. The sample holds 150,000 to 170,000 clones, approximately 10% seen once. Specimen: central memory CD4+ T cells from blood. These receptor sequences come from a man under 40 with type 1 diabetes.

The J gene is TRBJ2-2, the V gene TRBV6-5, with 7 positions matching TRBD1. The CDR3 runs 15 residues. CDR1 and CDR2 from the germline V gene are MNHEY and SVGAGI. J gave up 4 bases and V 5 bases, and 7 bases lay outside the gene matches. The CDR3 protein is CASSRQGWGTGELFF. CDR3 in DNA: TGTGCCAGCAGTCGACAGGGATGGGGCACCGGGGAGCTGTTTTTT.

The V call is TRBV27, the J call TRBJ2-3; TRBD2 matches at 8 bases. Unmatched junction bases numbered 16, after V lost 0 bases and J lost 8 bases. This CDR3 spans 18 amino acids. Germline V gene sequence: CDR1 MNHEY, CDR2 SMNVEV (reference sequence). CDR3 nucleotides: TGTGCCAGCAGTTTATCGTTCTCTCGGGAGGGCCAAAAGGGTACGCAGTATTTT. Translated, it gives CASSLSFSREGQKGTQYF.

This clone has more than one count but fewer than ten. The chain combines TRBV29-1 with TRBJ2-1; a weak D match, TRBD1 (5 bases). Trimming removed 6 bases at V and 8 bases at J, with 17 bases between. CDR1 is SQVTM, CDR2 ANQGSEA, per germline. This CDR3 has 13 residues. CDR3 loop: CSVNGASLDEQFF. The CDR3 nucleotides read TGCAGCGTAAATGGGGCGTCATTGGATGAGCAGTTCTTC.

This chain connects TRBV19 to TRBJ2-1, with 11 bases lining up with TRBD1. Germline CDR1 reads LNHDA; CDR2 reads SQIVND (reference sequence). The CDR3 extends over 15 amino acids. With V trimmed by 3 bases and J by 4 bases, 2 bases remained unmatched. This CDR3 is CASSIGTGGYNEQFF. CDR3 sequence (DNA): TGTGCCAGTAGTATCGGGACAGGGGGTTACAATGAGCAGTTCTTC.

The chain uses TRBV7-2 and TRBJ1-1, with D hard to call. This CDR3 is 12 amino acids long. The V gene lost 3 bases and the J gene lost 11 bases, with 13 bases spanning the gap. Germline V gene sequence: CDR1 SGHTA, CDR2 FQGNSA. The CDR3 sequence is CASSLKIADAFF. DNA of the CDR3: TGTGCCAGCAGCTTGAAGATAGCAGACGCTTTCTTT.

This clone occurred a few times. The V call is TRBV9, the J call TRBJ2-1; 9 positions agree with TRBD2. From germline, CDR1 is SGDLS and CDR2 YYNGEE. J was trimmed by 11 bases and V by 5 bases; bases with no gene match: 8. There are 13 residues in the CDR3. CDR3 in DNA: TGTGCCAGCAGAGGTACTAGCGGGCGGCAGCAGTTCTTC. Translation gives CASRGTSGRQQFF.

The V and J genes are TRBV5-1 and TRBJ2-3; D possibly corresponds to TRBD2 (6 bases). This CDR3 contains 14 residues. The germline gives CDR1 SGHRS, CDR2 YFSETQ. Trimming left V 2 bases short and J 2 bases short, with 9 bases between. The chain's CDR3 is CASSFGTPTDTQYF. The CDR3 DNA reads as TGCGCCAGCAGCTTCGGGACTCCCACAGATACGCAGTATTTT.

The rearrangement uses TRBV28 and TRBJ2-7, with a weak D call TRBD2 (6 bases). The V end lost 2 bases, the J end lost 5 bases, and 13 bases lay between the germline ends. Germline V gene data show CDR1 as MDHEN and CDR2 as SYDVKM. The CDR3 consists of 14 residues. The CDR3 loop reads CASSLPGRPNEQYF. The CDR3 DNA sequence: TGTGCCAGCAGTTTACCCGGGAGACCAAACGAGCAGTACTTC.

This clone came up a few times. This rearrangement joins TRBV2 to TRBJ1-2; tentatively, D is TRBD1 (5 bases). V lost 5 bases and J lost 8, with 15 bases in between. There are 13 residues in the CDR3. In germline, CDR1 is SNHLY, CDR2 FYNNEI. CDR3 protein: CASSYDSGGGYTF. The DNA of the CDR3 is TGTGCCAGCAGTTACGACTCCGGGGGAGGCTACACCTTC.

This clone was seen more than once but under ten times. Other nucleotide sequences in the sample specify the same CDR3. The chain joins TRBV20-1 to TRBJ2-5, with D possibly being TRBD2 (5 bases). The CDR3 sequence is 10 residues long. Trimming took 5 bases from V and 5 from J, leaving 6 bases between them. Germline loops: CDR1 DFQATT, CDR2 SNEGSKA (reference sequence). This CDR3 is CSAWRETQYF. In DNA form, the CDR3 reads TGCAGTGCTTGGAGGGAGACCCAGTACTTC.

The chain recombines TRBV30 with TRBJ1-5; a possible D gene is TRBD1 (5 bases). The CDR3 sequence is 14 residues long. Germline CDR1 is GTSNPN and CDR2 is SVGIG (reference sequence). The V gene lost 5 bases and the J gene lost 0 bases, with 11 bases spanning the gap. CDR3 sequence: CAWGGVDSNQPQHF. CDR3 coding DNA: TGTGCCTGGGGAGGGGTGGATAGCAATCAGCCCCAGCATTTT.

This clone was observed a single time. The rearrangement joins TRBV28 to TRBJ2-1; 11 nucleotides align to TRBD2. This CDR3 has 15 amino acids. The germline V gene has CDR1 MDHEN and CDR2 SYDVKM. Trimming cost V 6 bases and J 5 bases; bases outside gene matches: 6. The CDR3 loop reads CASRLAGVRDNEQFF. The CDR3 DNA sequence: TGTGCCAGCAGACTAGCGGGAGTAAGGGACAATGAGCAGTTCTTC.

In this sample, this clone turned up a few times. V is TRBV7-8 and J is TRBJ1-5, with a possible D match to TRBD1 (6 bases). The germline V gene has CDR1 SGHVS and CDR2 FQNEAQ. This CDR3 is 13 amino acids long. The CDR3 DNA is TGTGCGGACAGACTGGAAAGCAATCAGCCCCAGCATTTT. Amino acid sequence: CADRLESNQPQHF.

This rearrangement joins TRBV19 to TRBJ2-3; TRBD2 might be the D (5 bases). Trimming took 7 bases from V and 2 from J, leaving 13 bases between them. Per the germline V gene, CDR1 is LNHDA and CDR2 is SQIVND (reference sequence). The CDR3 contains 14 residues. The CDR3, as DNA: TGTGCCAGTAATCGGCGGGTTACCACAGATACGCAGTATTTT. Translated: CASNRRVTTDTQYF.

This clone has just a few counts. This rearrangement joins TRBV6-5 to TRBJ2-7; D perhaps matches TRBD2 (6 bases). Germline-derived CDR1 and CDR2 are MNHEY and SVGAGI. The V end lost 5 bases, the J end lost 5 bases, and 16 bases lay between the germline ends. This CDR3 has 14 residues. CDR3 amino acids: CASSDWGDKDEQYF. The CDR3 DNA reads TGTGCCAGCAGTGATTGGGGGGATAAGGACGAGCAGTACTTC.

The rearrangement links TRBV30 to TRBJ2-5; D gene uncertain. Germline V gene lookup returns CDR1 GTSNPN and CDR2 SVGIG (reference sequence). V gave up 0 bases and J gave up 8 bases, with 7 bases separating them. CDR3 length equals 11 residues. CDR3 region: CAWSVEVTQYF. The CDR3 DNA is TGTGCCTGGAGTGTTGAGGTAACCCAGTACTTC. The variable domain in full, completed from reference TRBV30 and TRBJ2-5, reads SQTIHQWPATLVQPVGSPLSLECTVEGTSNPNLYWYRQAAGRGLQLLFYSVGIGQISSEVPQNLSASRPQDRQFILSSKKLLLSDSGFYLCAWSVEVTQYFGPGTRLLVL.

V usage is TRBV27 and J usage is TRBJ1-2, with D uncertain. V gave up 5 bases and J gave up 4 bases, with 14 bases separating them. The germline V gene encodes CDR1 MNHEY and CDR2 SMNVEV (reference sequence). The CDR3 has 14 amino acids. The CDR3 loop reads CASSKAGLSYGYTF. The CDR3 coding sequence is TGTGCCAGCAGTAAAGCAGGACTGAGCTATGGCTACACCTTC.

The table lists this clone with a few counts. The gene calls are TRBV6-5 and TRBJ1-2; 12 bases are shared with TRBD1. The CDR3 totals 15 residues. Germline V gene data show CDR1 as MNHEY and CDR2 as SVGAGI. Trimming at V came to 6 bases and at J to 8 bases, leaving 10 bases not matched to a gene. DNA of the CDR3: TGTGCCAGCAGACCTCCGGGACAGGGGGCGCGGGGCTACACCTTC. Its translation is CASRPPGQGARGYTF.

The rearrangement joins TRBV19 to TRBJ2-7, with 8 positions matching TRBD1. V was clipped by 3 bases and J by 3 bases; unmatched bases: 7. Germline-derived CDR1 and CDR2 are LNHDA and SQIVND (reference sequence). The CDR3 covers 15 residues. The CDR3 sequence: CASSIMGGQGYEQYF. The CDR3 bases are TGTGCCAGTAGTATTATGGGCGGACAGGGCTACGAGCAGTACTTC. The entire variable domain, with the rest obtained from reference TRBV19 and TRBJ2-7, is as follows: DGGITQSPKYLFRKEGQNVTLSCEQNLNHDAMYWYRQDPGQGLRLIYYSQIVNDFQKGDIAEGYSVSREKKESFPLTVTSAQKNPTAFYLCASSIMGGQGYEQYFGPGTRLTVT.

V gene TRBV10-3 combines with J gene TRBJ2-5; possibly TRBD1 for D (8 bases). The germline V gene encodes CDR1 ENHRY and CDR2 SYGVKD. V was pared by 7 bases and J by 5 bases, with 17 bases between. This CDR3 is 14 amino acids long. The CDR3 nucleotides are TGTGCCATCAAAGGACAGGGAGGGGGTGAGACCCAGTACTTC. Encoded protein: CAIKGQGGGETQYF.

V and J are TRBV7-9 and TRBJ1-1; no clear D. With 5 bases removed from V and 2 bases from J, the gap between germline ends came to 15 bases. This CDR3 has 15 amino acids. CDR1 is SEHNR, CDR2 FQNEAQ, per germline (reference sequence). The CDR3 region is CASSTRLTVNTEAFF. CDR3 nucleotide sequence: TGTGCCAGCAGCACACGACTTACCGTAAACACTGAAGCTTTCTTT.

The chain recombines TRBV11-3 with TRBJ2-1; TRBD1 might be the D (6 bases). This CDR3 is 16 amino acids long. In germline, CDR1 is SGHNT, CDR2 YENEEA. Trimming shortened V by 0 bases and J by 8 bases, and 17 bases separated the two germline ends. The CDR3 region has the DNA TGTGCCAGCAGCTTAGATGGCGGCAGGGGAAGGGATGAGCAGTTCTTC. It codes for CASSLDGGRGRDEQFF.

This clone was detected a few times. The V gene is TRBV4-3, the J gene TRBJ1-2; D unclear. The CDR3 totals 16 residues. The V gene lost 0 bases and the J gene lost 4 bases, with 15 bases spanning the gap. Germline loops: CDR1 LGHNA, CDR2 YSLEER. The CDR3 nucleotides read TGCGCCAGCAGCCAAGAAAAGGGAATAGAGGGCTATGGCTACACCTTC. This codes for CASSQEKGIEGYGYTF.

This clone was seen only a few times. The chain recombines TRBV4-2 with TRBJ1-1; no firm D call. CDR3 length: 14 residues. The germline V and J ends were trimmed by 1 base and 0 bases, with 6 bases remaining between them. CDR1 and CDR2 (germline): LGHNA, YNFKEQ. The CDR3 protein is CASSQVTVNTEAFF. In DNA, the CDR3 is TGTGCCAGCAGCCAAGTTACGGTGAACACTGAAGCTTTCTTT.

The chain employs TRBV7-9 and TRBJ1-3, with 8 positions matching TRBD1. CDR3 size: 14 residues. After removal of 9 bases from V and 3 bases from J, the junction contained 7 bases not matched to a gene. In germline, CDR1 is SEHNR, CDR2 FQNEAQ (reference sequence). CDR3 residues: CASQAGGNGNTIYF. CDR3 bases: TGTGCCAGTCAAGCAGGGGGCAATGGAAACACCATATATTTT.

This clone came up a few times. V gene TRBV15 combines with J gene TRBJ2-5, with a tentative D call TRBD2 (5 bases). V lost 4 bases and J lost 5, with 14 bases in between. The CDR3 sequence is 14 residues long. Germline assignment: CDR1 LNHNV and CDR2 YYDKDF (reference sequence). CDR3 residues: CATSTNAGGETQYF. CDR3 sequence (DNA): TGTGCCACCAGCACTAACGCGGGCGGGGAGACCCAGTACTTC. Complete variable domain (other parts from reference TRBV15 and TRBJ2-5): DAMVIQNPRYQVTQFGKPVTLSCSQTLNHNVMYWYQQKSSQAPKLLFHYYDKDFNNEADTPDNFQSRRPNTSFCFLDIRSPGLGDTAMYLCATSTNAGGETQYFGPGTRLLVL.